This is a list of T cell receptor beta chains from one sample in a study of T cell repertoires in cytomegalovirus infection. TCRdb ran MiXCR on the reads and lists one entry per CDR3 protein. The sample yields some 300,000 distinct CDR3 sequences, around 9.6% seen once. Source material: PBMCs. These receptors all stem from a human donor in good health (CMV status not recorded). Some clones in this sample may be carry-over from other donors' samples. CDR3s include the opening cysteine and the closing phenylalanine or tryptophan. D genes are given only for firm matches. Clone size is shown for a subset of rows, as once, few, many or a class of expanded clone.

v_call	d_call	clone_size	j_call	cdr3_nt	cdr3_aa
TRBV5-6	-	once	TRBJ1-1	TGTGCCAGCAGCCCACCTTTCAACACTGAAGCTTTCTTT	CASSPPFNTEAFF
TRBV27	-	many	TRBJ2-5	TGTGCCAGCAGTTTGAGAGGGGCTGGACAGACCCAGTACTTC	CASSLRGAGQTQYF
TRBV20-1	-	many	TRBJ1-3	TGCAGTGCTAGGGACGCCAGCTCTGGAAACACCATATATTTT	CSARDASSGNTIYF
TRBV6-1	-	many	TRBJ1-3	TGTGCCAGCGCGGGGCAGGACAACTCTGGAAACACCATATATTTT	CASAGQDNSGNTIYF
TRBV7-8	TRBD2	many	TRBJ2-1	TGTGCCAGCAGCTTCTTAGCGGGAACTTACAATGAGCAGTTCTTC	CASSFLAGTYNEQFF
TRBV29-1	TRBD1	many	TRBJ1-2	TGCAGCGTTGTCACAGGGGCGGCCGTGGGCTACACCTTC	CSVVTGAAVGYTF
TRBV28	-	-	TRBJ1-1	TGTGCCAGCAGTTTCCTTTTGGCCACTGAAGCTTTCTTT	CASSFLLATEAFF
TRBV2	-	many	TRBJ2-2	TGTGCCAGCAGAATGGCGGGGGCTCTGAACACCGGGGAGCTGTTTTTT	CASRMAGALNTGELFF
TRBV20-1	-	many	TRBJ1-1	TGCAGTGCTACTCCTATGGACAGTTACACTGAAGCTTTCTTT	CSATPMDSYTEAFF
TRBV10-3	TRBD2	many	TRBJ2-7	TGTGCCATCAGTGCCGGGACTAACTACGAGCAGTACTTC	CAISAGTNYEQYF
TRBV28	TRBD1	many	TRBJ1-2	TGTGCCAGCAGTGAGTTCCGGGACAGGGATAACTATGGCTACACCTTC	CASSEFRDRDNYGYTF
TRBV24-1	-	many	TRBJ2-6	TGTGCCACCAGTGACCCGGAGTCTGGGGCCAACGTCCTGACTTTC	CATSDPESGANVLTF
TRBV4-2	TRBD1	many	TRBJ2-3	TGTGCCAGCAGCCCCGGGACAGGGGTCACAGATACGCAGTATTTT	CASSPGTGVTDTQYF
TRBV2	-	-	TRBJ2-7	TGTGCCAGCAGTGTTGAGGGATACGAGCAGTACTTC	CASSVEGYEQYF
TRBV7-9	-	many	TRBJ1-1	TGTGCCAGCAGCTTACTCTCGGGGAACACTGAAGCTTTCTTT	CASSLLSGNTEAFF
TRBV6-2/TRBV6-3	-	many	TRBJ1-5	TGTGCCAGCAGTTTCGGGGGGCCGAATCAGCCCCAGCATTTT	CASSFGGPNQPQHF
TRBV20-1	-	many	TRBJ2-4	TGCAGTGCTACCTTGGGGGGGCAGGACATTCAGTACTTC	CSATLGGQDIQYF
TRBV7-2	TRBD1	many	TRBJ1-2	TGTGCCAGCAGCTTAGGCTCGGACAGGGCCTATGGCTACACCTTC	CASSLGSDRAYGYTF
TRBV29-1	-	few	TRBJ1-2	TGCAGCGTGCCGGGACGGAGTTATGGCTACACCTTC	CSVPGRSYGYTF
TRBV2	-	many	TRBJ1-1	TGTGCCAGCAGAGAGGGCAGGGGCGTTTTAGCTGAAGCTTTCTTT	CASREGRGVLAEAFF
TRBV6-6	TRBD1	many	TRBJ1-2	TGTGCCAGCTACCTACAGGGGTTAGGGGGCTACACCTTC	CASYLQGLGGYTF
TRBV7-2	TRBD2	many	TRBJ2-3	TGTGCCACCAGTTCAGCGGGGGGGCTGGATACGCAGTATTTT	CATSSAGGLDTQYF
TRBV18	-	-	TRBJ1-3	TGTGCCAGCACCGACGTAAGATCTGGAAACACCATATATTTT	CASTDVRSGNTIYF
TRBV5-6	-	many	TRBJ1-4	TGTGCCAGCAGCTTGGGAGGGTCAAAACTGTTTTTT	CASSLGGSKLFF
TRBV20-1	-	many	TRBJ1-4	TGCAGTGCTAGTGGAGATACTAATGAAAAACTGTTTTTT	CSASGDTNEKLFF
TRBV15	TRBD2	-	TRBJ2-5	TGTGCCACCAGCACGAGACTAGCGGGGGGACAAGAGACCCAGTACTTC	CATSTRLAGGQETQYF
TRBV20-1	-	many	TRBJ2-7	TGCAGTGCTAGAGATCGAGAGAGGGCCTACGAGCAGTACTTC	CSARDRERAYEQYF
TRBV11-1	-	few	TRBJ1-1	TGTGCCAGCAGCTTAGCGGCGACCGGCGGGGCGGATGATGAAGCTTTCTTT	CASSLAATGGADDEAFF
TRBV20-1	TRBD2	-	TRBJ2-4	TGCAGTGCCCCTCCCGGGACTAGCGGATTAGCCAAAAACATTCAGTACTTC	CSAPPGTSGLAKNIQYF
TRBV3-1	-	many	TRBJ1-2	TGTGCCAGCAGCGCCTCCGGGACGGAACTCTATGGCTACACCTTC	CASSASGTELYGYTF
TRBV27	-	few	TRBJ2-7	TGTGCCAGCAGTGGCTCTGTAACGGGCGAGCAGTACTTC	CASSGSVTGEQYF
TRBV28	-	few	TRBJ1-3	TGTGCCAGCAGTTCCCCCCGCTCTGGAAACACCATATATTTT	CASSSPRSGNTIYF
TRBV14	TRBD1	few	TRBJ1-1	TGTGCCAGCAGCCAAGTAGCCGGGACAGGGACCGAAGCTTTCTTT	CASSQVAGTGTEAFF
TRBV19	-	-	TRBJ2-1	TGTGCCAGTAGTATAGTCGTCAGGGCTGAGCAGTTCTTC	CASSIVVRAEQFF
TRBV14	-	once	TRBJ2-2	TGTGCCAGCAGCCAAGGCGGATTTGGCACCGGGGAGCTGTTTTTT	CASSQGGFGTGELFF
TRBV20-1	-	many	TRBJ1-4	TGCAGTGCCCTTAACGGGGCACTATTAAATGAAAAACTGTTTTTT	CSALNGALLNEKLFF
TRBV4-2	-	many	TRBJ2-1	TGTGCCAGCAGCCAAGATGCTCCACCCCACAATGAGCAGTTCTTC	CASSQDAPPHNEQFF
TRBV2	-	many	TRBJ2-1	TGTGCCAGCAGTACCGGGACGTACAATGAGCAGTTCTTC	CASSTGTYNEQFF
TRBV11-3	TRBD2	many	TRBJ2-1	TGTGCCAGCAGCTCCCCTTTAGCGGGGGCCTCCTACAATGAGCAGTTCTTC	CASSSPLAGASYNEQFF
TRBV12-3/TRBV12-4	-	many	TRBJ1-6	TGTGCCAGCAGTTTGGTTGGGGGAGGTAATTCACCCCTCCACTTT	CASSLVGGGNSPLHF
TRBV7-2	-	many	TRBJ1-3	TGTGCCAGCAGCTTAGGGGGAAAGTCTGGAAACACCATATATTTT	CASSLGGKSGNTIYF
TRBV6-2/TRBV6-3	-	few	TRBJ2-1	TGTGCCAGCAGGACATTTAGCTCCTACAATGAGCAGTTCTTC	CASRTFSSYNEQFF
TRBV3-1	-	few	TRBJ1-2	TGTGCCAGCAGCCAAGACCCTCGGTCACCTTATGGCTACACCTTC	CASSQDPRSPYGYTF
TRBV6-1	TRBD1	-	TRBJ1-2	TGTGCCAGCAGCCCGGGACAGACGATTAACTATGGCTACACCTTC	CASSPGQTINYGYTF
TRBV6-5	-	many	TRBJ1-1	TGTGCCAGCAGTTACGGGAGACGCCGGACAAGTGAGACTGAAGCTTTCTTT	CASSYGRRRTSETEAFF
TRBV7-2	-	many	TRBJ1-2	TGTGCCAGCAGTAAGGACAAGAACTATGGCTACACCTTC	CASSKDKNYGYTF
TRBV5-4	-	many	TRBJ2-3	TGTGCCAGCAGCTTCCAGGGTCTGGGCACAGATACGCAGTATTTT	CASSFQGLGTDTQYF
TRBV2	-	many	TRBJ2-3	TGTGCCAGCAGTGTCGCAGAGACCTTACCCTCTAGCACAGATACGCAGTATTTT	CASSVAETLPSSTDTQYF
TRBV7-8	-	many	TRBJ1-1	TGTGCCAGCAGCCTACTGTCTGGTGGGGTTGAAGCTTTCTTT	CASSLLSGGVEAFF
TRBV2	TRBD2	few	TRBJ2-1	TGTGCCAGCAGCCCTAGCGGGGGGGCTGGTGAGCAGTTCTTC	CASSPSGGAGEQFF
TRBV6-2/TRBV6-3	-	many	TRBJ2-5	TGTGCCAGCCTCGGCTACAGCGAGACCCAGTACTTC	CASLGYSETQYF
TRBV2	-	many	TRBJ1-2	TGTGCCAGCAACCAGGACCCGTCGGGGGGCTACACCTTC	CASNQDPSGGYTF
TRBV15	-	-	TRBJ1-1	TGTGCCACCAGCAGAGGAGGTGGAACTGAAGCTTTCTTT	CATSRGGGTEAFF
TRBV3-1	TRBD1	few	TRBJ1-1	TGTGCCAGCAGCACTCGAGCCGGGACAGGGGGCACTGAAGCTTTCTTT	CASSTRAGTGGTEAFF
TRBV7-9	-	-	TRBJ2-1	TGTGCCAGCAGGTTACTAGAGGGGGCCTACAATGAGCAGTTCTTC	CASRLLEGAYNEQFF
TRBV2	-	-	TRBJ2-1	TGTGCCAGCTCCTATGTAGGGCAGGGGGGAAATGAGCAGTTCTTC	CASSYVGQGGNEQFF
TRBV20-1	-	few	TRBJ1-1	TGCAGTCCTTGGGGTTCACGGACTGAAGCTTTCTTT	CSPWGSRTEAFF
TRBV13	TRBD1	few	TRBJ1-6	TGTGCCAGCAGCTCAAGGGACAGCAGCTTTAATTCACCCCTCCACTTT	CASSSRDSSFNSPLHF
TRBV10-3	-	-	TRBJ2-2	TGTGCCATCAGTGGTGGCAGGGCGAACACCGGGGAGCTGTTTTTT	CAISGGRANTGELFF